This T cell receptor beta chain was sequenced in a study of tumor and adjacent non-tumor tissue in lung cancer. Overall study: Stage I to III disease affected approximately 11 men and about 5 women aged roughly 30 to 80.

RNA was extracted from bulk tissue without any cell sorting. TCRbeta libraries were built with three rounds of nested PCR, modified from ARM-PCR. TCRdb re-derived calls from the multiplex PCR reads in MiXCR, one entry per CDR3 protein. The sample holds 60,000 to 95,000 distinct CDR3 sequences; 77% are singletons and the top ten take approximately 12%. The V gene lost 3 bases and the J gene lost 0 bases, with 21 bases spanning the gap. The CDR3 contains 19 residues. The J gene is TRBJ2-1, the V gene TRBV12-3 or TRBV12-4; D gene uncertain. The sequence was obtained from a woman aged 50 to 65 with non-small cell lung cancer. The sequencing sample was made of lung tumor tissue. The CDR3 region is CASSFYGIVMDSSYNEQFF. The CDR3 DNA is TGTGCCAGCAGTTTCTATGGGATCGTGATGGATAGCTCCTACAATGAGCAGTTCTTC.